The 7 T cell receptor delta chains listed next were all sequenced from one sample in a study of gamma-delta T cells after stem cell transplantation. TCRdb called clones from the RT-PCR reads again using CATT. The table has around 16,000 delta-chain clones, over 8% seen once. The sample consisted of gamma-delta T cells. The receptors originated from a human donor. It is not recorded whose cells these are; they may come from a transplant donor.

This clone was observed many times. TCRdb records a much larger clone's protein for this DNA, with a difference at residue 4 that likely arises from a read error; the protein given is the translation of the DNA. Other DNA sequences within the sample encode an identical CDR3. The chain links TRDV2 to TRDJ1, with 8 bases matching TRDD3. The length of the CDR3 is 18 residues. Germline V gene lookup returns CDR1 GEAIGNYY and CDR2 EKD. The trim removed 4 bases at V and 7 bases at J, leaving 22 bases unmatched. CDR3 residues: CACESASLTGGIVPKLIF. In nucleotides, the CDR3 is TGTGCCTGTGAATCGGCCTCCTTGACTGGGGGGATAGTCCCTAAACTCATCTTT.

This clone was observed a few times. TCRdb records a much larger clone's protein for this DNA, with a difference at residue 12 that likely arises from a read error; the protein given is the translation of the DNA. The J gene is TRDJ1, the V gene TRDV2, with TRDD3 identical over 13 bases. Germline CDR1 and CDR2: GEAIGNYY and EKD. V dropped 0 bases and J dropped 0; count of bases not matched to a gene: 9. There are 19 residues in the CDR3. CDR3 DNA: TGTGCCTGTGACACCGTTACTGGGGGATACGGTGTGTACACCGATAAACTCATCTTT. This gives the protein CACDTVTGGYGVYTDKLIF.

This clone was seen only a few times. TCRdb pairs this DNA with a much larger clone's protein that differs at residues 13 and 18, likely a read error; the protein shown was translated from the DNA. V usage is TRDV2 and J usage is TRDJ1; 12 positions match TRDD3. Germline V CDR1 and CDR2: GEAIGNYY, EKD. This CDR3 has 21 residues. This CDR3 is CACDTVTGGYNGASYTDRLIF. The DNA for the CDR3 is TGTGCCTGTGACACCGTCACTGGGGGATACAACGGGGCTTCGTACACCGATAGACTCATCTTT.

Remarks on this clone: TCRdb attributes to this sequence the protein of a much larger clone, which differs from the DNA translation at residue 5; a read error is likely, and the protein displayed is translated from the DNA. The rearrangement joins TRDV1 to TRDJ1, with 8 bases fitting TRDD2. V dropped 4 bases and J dropped 0; count of bases not matched to a gene: 28. This CDR3 has 23 amino acids. From germline, CDR1 is TSWWSYY and CDR2 QGS. CDR3 amino acids: CALGAHLPTIWGLPAVDTDKLIF. The CDR3 nucleotides read TGTGCTCTTGGGGCACATCTTCCTACGATCTGGGGTCTCCCCGCCGTGGACACCGATAAACTCATCTTT.

A few counts support this clone. The translation of this DNA and the TCRdb protein of a much larger clone differ at residue 4, probably owing to a read error; the protein shown here is translated from the DNA. The rearrangement uses TRDV2 and TRDJ1, with TRDD3 identical over 12 bases. J gave up 1 base and V 5 bases, and 16 bases lay outside the gene matches. Germline-derived CDR1 and CDR2 are GEAIGNYY and EKD. CDR3 size: 19 residues. As DNA, the CDR3 is TGTGCCTGTGTCCCCACGTCGGCCCTGGGGGATACGTTCACCGATAAACTCATCTTT. As protein: CACVPTSALGDTFTDKLIF.

In its sample, this clone was seen many times. This DNA translates differently at residue 10 from the TCRdb protein, which is that of a much larger clone; a read error is likely, and the protein shown is the DNA's own translation. The genes are TRDV2 and TRDJ3; D may be TRDD3 (6 bases). CDR1 and CDR2 (germline): GEAIGNYY, EKD. This CDR3 is 17 amino acids long. The DNA of the CDR3 is TGTGCCTGTGACACTACTGGGATTTCCTTGGACACCCGACAGATGTTTTTC. Encoded protein: CACDTTGISLDTRQMFF.

In this sample, this clone turned up a few times. This sample includes further DNA sequences coding for the same CDR3. V gene TRDV2 combines with J gene TRDJ2; D not resolved. The CDR3 is made up of 17 amino acids. Germline V lookup: CDR1 GEAIGNYY, CDR2 EKD. V lost 1 base, J lost 11 bases, and 25 bases lay in between. The CDR3 reads CACDTLGRSPQKAQLFF. The CDR3 bases are TGTGCCTGTGACACACTCGGGCGGTCCCCCCAAAAGGCGCAACTCTTCTTT.